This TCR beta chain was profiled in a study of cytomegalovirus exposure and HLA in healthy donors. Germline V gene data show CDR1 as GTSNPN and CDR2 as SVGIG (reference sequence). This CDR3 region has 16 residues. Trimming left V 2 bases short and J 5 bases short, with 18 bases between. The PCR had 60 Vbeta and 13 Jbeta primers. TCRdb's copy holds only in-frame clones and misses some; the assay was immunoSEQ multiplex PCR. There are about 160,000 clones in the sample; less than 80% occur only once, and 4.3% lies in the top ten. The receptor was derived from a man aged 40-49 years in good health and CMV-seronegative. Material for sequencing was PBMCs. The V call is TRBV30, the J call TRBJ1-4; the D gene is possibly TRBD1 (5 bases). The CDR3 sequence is CAWSLRERFGNEKLFF. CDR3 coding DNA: TGTGCCTGGAGTCTCAGGGAAAGGTTTGGGAATGAAAAACTGTTTTTT.